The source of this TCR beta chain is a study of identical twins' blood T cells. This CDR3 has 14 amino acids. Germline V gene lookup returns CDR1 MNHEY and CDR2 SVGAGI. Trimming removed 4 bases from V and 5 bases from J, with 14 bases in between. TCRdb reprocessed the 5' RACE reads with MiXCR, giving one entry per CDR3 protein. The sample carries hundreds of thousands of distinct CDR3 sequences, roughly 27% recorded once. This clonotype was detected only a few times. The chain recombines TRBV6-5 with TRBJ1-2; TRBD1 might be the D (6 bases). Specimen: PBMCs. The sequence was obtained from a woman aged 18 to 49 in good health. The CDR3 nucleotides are TGTGCCAGCAGTTTTGGGGGCTCCGTTTATGGCTACACCTTC. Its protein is CASSFGGSVYGYTF.